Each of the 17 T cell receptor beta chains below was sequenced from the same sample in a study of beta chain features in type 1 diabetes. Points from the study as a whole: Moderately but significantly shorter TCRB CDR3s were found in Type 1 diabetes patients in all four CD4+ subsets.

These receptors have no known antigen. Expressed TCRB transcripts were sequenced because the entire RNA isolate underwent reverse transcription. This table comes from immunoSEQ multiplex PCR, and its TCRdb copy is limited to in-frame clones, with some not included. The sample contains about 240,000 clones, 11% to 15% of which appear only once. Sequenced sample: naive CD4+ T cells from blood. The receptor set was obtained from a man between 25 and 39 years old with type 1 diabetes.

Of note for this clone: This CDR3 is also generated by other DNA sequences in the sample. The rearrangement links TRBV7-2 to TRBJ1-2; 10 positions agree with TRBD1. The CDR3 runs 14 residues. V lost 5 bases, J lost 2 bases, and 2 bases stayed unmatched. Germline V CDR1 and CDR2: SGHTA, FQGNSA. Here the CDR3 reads CASSPGQGNYGYTF. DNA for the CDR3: TGTGCCAGCAGCCCGGGACAGGGGAACTATGGCTACACCTTC.

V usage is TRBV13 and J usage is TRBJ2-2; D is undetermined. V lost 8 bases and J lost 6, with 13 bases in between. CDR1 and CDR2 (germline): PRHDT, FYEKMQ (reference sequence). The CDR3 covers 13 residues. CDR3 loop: CASSRGAPGELFF. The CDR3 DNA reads TGTGCCAGCTCCCGAGGTGCTCCCGGGGAGCTGTTTTTT.

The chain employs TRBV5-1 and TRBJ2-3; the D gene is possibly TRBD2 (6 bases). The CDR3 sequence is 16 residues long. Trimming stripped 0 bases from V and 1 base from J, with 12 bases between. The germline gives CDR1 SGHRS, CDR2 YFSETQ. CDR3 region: CASSLALQRGTDTQYF. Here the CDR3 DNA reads TGCGCCAGCAGCTTGGCCCTCCAGCGGGGCACAGATACGCAGTATTTT.

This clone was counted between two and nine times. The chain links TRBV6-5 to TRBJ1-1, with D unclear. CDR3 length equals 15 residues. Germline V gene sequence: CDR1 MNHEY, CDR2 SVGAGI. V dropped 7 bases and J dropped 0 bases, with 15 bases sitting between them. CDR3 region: CASTESGLVNTEAFF. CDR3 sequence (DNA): TGTGCCAGCACCGAATCAGGACTGGTGAACACTGAAGCTTTCTTT.

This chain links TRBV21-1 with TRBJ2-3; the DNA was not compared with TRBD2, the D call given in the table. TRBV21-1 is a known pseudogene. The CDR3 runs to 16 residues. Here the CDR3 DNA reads TGTGCCAGCAGCAAAGTCCTCAGCGGGAGTAAAGATACGCAGTATTTT. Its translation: CASSKVLSGSKDTQYF.

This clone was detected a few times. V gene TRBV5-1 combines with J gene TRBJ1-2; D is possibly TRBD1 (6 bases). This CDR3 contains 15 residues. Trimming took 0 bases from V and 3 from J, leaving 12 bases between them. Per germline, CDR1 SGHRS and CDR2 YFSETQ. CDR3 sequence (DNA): TGCGCCAGCAGCTTGGAGGGGGGGCAGGACTATGGCTACACCTTC. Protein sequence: CASSLEGGQDYGYTF.

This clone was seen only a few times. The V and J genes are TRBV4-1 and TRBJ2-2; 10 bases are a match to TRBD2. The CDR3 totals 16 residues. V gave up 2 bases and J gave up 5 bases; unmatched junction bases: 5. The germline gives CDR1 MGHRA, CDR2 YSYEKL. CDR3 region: CASSQRTSGATGELFF. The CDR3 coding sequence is TGCGCCAGCAGCCAACGGACTAGCGGAGCGACCGGGGAGCTGTTTTTT.

DNA for the CDR3: TGTGCCAGCAACTACGGTGGCACAGATACGCAGTATTTT. It encodes CASNYGGTDTQYF. This rearrangement joins TRBV2 to TRBJ2-3, with unresolved D. This CDR3 is 13 amino acids long. Trimming left V 7 bases short and J 1 base short, with 9 bases between. Germline lookup yields CDR1 SNHLY and CDR2 FYNNEI. Full variable domain (remainder filled in from reference TRBV2 and TRBJ2-3): EPEVTQTPSHQVTQMGQEVILRCVPISNHLYFYWYRQILGQKVEFLVSFYNNEISEKSEIFDDQFSVERPDGSNFTLKIRSTKLEDSAMYFCASNYGGTDTQYFGPGTRLTVL.

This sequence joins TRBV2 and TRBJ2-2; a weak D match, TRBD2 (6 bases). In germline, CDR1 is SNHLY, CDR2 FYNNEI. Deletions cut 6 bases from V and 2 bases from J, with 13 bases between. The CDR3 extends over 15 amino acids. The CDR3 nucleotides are TGTGCCAGCAGAGCAAGGGACTTAAACACCGGGGAGCTGTTTTTT. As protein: CASRARDLNTGELFF.

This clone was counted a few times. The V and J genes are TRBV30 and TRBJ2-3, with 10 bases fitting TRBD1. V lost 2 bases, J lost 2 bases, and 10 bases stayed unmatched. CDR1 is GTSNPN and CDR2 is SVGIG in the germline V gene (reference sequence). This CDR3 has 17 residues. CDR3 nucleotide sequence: TGTGCCTGGAGTCCCCTTTTGACAGGGGGCCTCACAGATACGCAGTATTTT. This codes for CAWSPLLTGGLTDTQYF. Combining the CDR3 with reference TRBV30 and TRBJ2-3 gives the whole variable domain SQTIHQWPATLVQPVGSPLSLECTVEGTSNPNLYWYRQAAGRGLQLLFYSVGIGQISSEVPQNLSASRPQDRQFILSSKKLLLSDSGFYLCAWSPLLTGGLTDTQYFGPGTRLTVL.

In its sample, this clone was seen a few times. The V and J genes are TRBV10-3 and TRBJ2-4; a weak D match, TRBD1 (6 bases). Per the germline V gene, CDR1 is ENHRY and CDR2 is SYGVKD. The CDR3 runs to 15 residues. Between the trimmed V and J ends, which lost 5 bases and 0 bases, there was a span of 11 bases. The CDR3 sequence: CAISSDSEAKNIQYF. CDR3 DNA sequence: TGTGCCATCAGTTCGGACAGTGAAGCCAAAAACATTCAGTACTTC.

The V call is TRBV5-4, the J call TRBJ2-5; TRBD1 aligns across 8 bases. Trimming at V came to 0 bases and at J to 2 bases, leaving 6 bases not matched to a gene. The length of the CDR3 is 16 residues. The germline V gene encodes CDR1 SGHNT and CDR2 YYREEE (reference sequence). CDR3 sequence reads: CASSLAPGQGQETQYF. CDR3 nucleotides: TGTGCCAGCAGCTTGGCCCCAGGACAGGGTCAAGAGACCCAGTACTTC.

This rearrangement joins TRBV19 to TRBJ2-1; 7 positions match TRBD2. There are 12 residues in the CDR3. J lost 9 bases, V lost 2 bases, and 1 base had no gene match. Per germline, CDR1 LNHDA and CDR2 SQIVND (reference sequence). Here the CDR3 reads CASSISGGEQFF. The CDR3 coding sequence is TGTGCCAGTAGTATATCGGGAGGTGAGCAGTTCTTC. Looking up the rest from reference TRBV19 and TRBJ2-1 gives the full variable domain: DGGITQSPKYLFRKEGQNVTLSCEQNLNHDAMYWYRQDPGQGLRLIYYSQIVNDFQKGDIAEGYSVSREKKESFPLTVTSAQKNPTAFYLCASSISGGEQFFGPGTRLTVL.

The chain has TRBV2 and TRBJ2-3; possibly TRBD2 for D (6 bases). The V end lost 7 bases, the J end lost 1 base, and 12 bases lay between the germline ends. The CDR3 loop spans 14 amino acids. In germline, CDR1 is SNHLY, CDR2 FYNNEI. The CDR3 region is CASKEGEGTDTQYF. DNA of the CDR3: TGTGCCAGCAAGGAAGGGGAGGGCACAGATACGCAGTATTTT.

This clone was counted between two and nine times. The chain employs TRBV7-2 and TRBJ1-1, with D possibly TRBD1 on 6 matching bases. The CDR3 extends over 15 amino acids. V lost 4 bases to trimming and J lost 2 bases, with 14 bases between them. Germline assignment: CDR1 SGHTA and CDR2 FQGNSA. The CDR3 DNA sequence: TGTGCCAGCAGCTCGCTCCAAGGGGGAAACACTGAAGCTTTCTTT. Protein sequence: CASSSLQGGNTEAFF. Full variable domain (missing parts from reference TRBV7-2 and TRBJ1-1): GAGVSQSPSNKVTEKGKDVELRCDPISGHTALYWYRQSLGQGLEFLIYFQGNSAPDKSGLPSDRFSAERTGGSVSTLTIQRTQQEDSAVYLCASSSLQGGNTEAFFGQGTRLTVV.

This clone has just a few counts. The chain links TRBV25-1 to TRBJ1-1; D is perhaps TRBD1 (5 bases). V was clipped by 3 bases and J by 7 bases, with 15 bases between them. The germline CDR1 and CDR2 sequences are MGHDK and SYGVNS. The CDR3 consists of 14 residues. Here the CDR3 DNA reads TGTGCCAGCAGTGAGGAGGGGAAGGCCGGTGAAGCTTTCTTT. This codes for CASSEEGKAGEAFF.

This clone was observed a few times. This CDR3 reads CASSLAAVSSYNEQFF. The CDR3 nucleotides read TGTGCCAGCAGCTTAGCGGCGGTGAGCTCCTACAATGAGCAGTTCTTC. The chain uses TRBV7-2 and TRBJ2-1; no definite D call. Trimming took off 0 bases at V and 0 bases at J, with 9 bases between the two ends. Germline CDR1 is SGHTA and CDR2 is FQGNSA. This CDR3 spans 16 amino acids.